A single T cell receptor (beta chain) is shown here with its context. This CDR3 has 13 residues. Germline V gene sequence: CDR1 DFQATT, CDR2 SNEGSKA (reference sequence). The V and J ends lost 3 bases and 0 bases respectively, with 8 bases between them. The study defined stable Graves' hyperthyroidism as no ophthalmopathy progression within 18 months. The data derive from a study of T cells in Graves' hyperthyroidism and ophthalmopathy. TCR beta CDR3 sequences were amplified from RNA transcripts. RT-PCR in the first round (using the HTBI primer set) targeted the TCR CDR3. TCRdb reprocessed the multiplex PCR reads with MiXCR, giving one entry per CDR3 protein. The sample holds about 510,000 distinct CDR3 sequences, 14% seen once.

Material for sequencing was blood. The TCR comes from a woman in her 40s with Graves' hyperthyroidism. The chain recombines TRBV20-1 with TRBJ1-2; no clear D. CDR3 in DNA: TGCAGTGCTAGGGAGGAAGCTAACTATGGCTACACCTTC. Its translation is CSAREEANYGYTF.